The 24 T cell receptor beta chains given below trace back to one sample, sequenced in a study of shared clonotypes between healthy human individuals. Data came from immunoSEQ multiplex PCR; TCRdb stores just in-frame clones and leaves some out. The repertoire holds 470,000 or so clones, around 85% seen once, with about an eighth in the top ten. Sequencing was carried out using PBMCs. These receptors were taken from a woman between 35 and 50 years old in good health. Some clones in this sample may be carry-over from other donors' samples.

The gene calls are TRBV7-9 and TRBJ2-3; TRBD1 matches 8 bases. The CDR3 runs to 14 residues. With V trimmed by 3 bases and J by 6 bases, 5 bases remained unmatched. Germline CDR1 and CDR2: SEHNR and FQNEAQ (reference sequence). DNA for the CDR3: TGTGCCAGCAGCTTCGGACAGGGTTCCGATACGCAGTATTTT. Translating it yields CASSFGQGSDTQYF. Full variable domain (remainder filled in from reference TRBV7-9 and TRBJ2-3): DTGVSQNPRHKITKRGQNVTFRCDPISEHNRLYWYRQTLGQGPEFLTYFQNEAQLEKSRLLSDRFSAERPKGSFSTLEIQRTEQGDSAMYLCASSFGQGSDTQYFGPGTRLTVL.

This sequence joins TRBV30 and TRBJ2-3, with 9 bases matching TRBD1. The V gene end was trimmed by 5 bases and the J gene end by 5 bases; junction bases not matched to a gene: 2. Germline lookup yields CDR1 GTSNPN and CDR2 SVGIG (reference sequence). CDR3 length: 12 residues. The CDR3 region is CAWDRGVDTQYF. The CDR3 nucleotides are TGTGCCTGGGACAGGGGGGTAGATACGCAGTATTTT.

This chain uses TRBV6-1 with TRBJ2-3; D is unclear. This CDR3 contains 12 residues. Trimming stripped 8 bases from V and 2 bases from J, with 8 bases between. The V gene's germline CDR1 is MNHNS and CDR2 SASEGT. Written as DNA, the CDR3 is TGTGCCAGCGTGGGGTACACAGATACGCAGTATTTT. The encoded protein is CASVGYTDTQYF.

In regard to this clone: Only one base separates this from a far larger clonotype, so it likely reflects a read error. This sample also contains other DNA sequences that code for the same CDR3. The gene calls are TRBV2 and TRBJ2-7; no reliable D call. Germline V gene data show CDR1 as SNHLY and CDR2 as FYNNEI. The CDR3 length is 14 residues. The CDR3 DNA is TGTGCAAGCAGTGAGGCAGGTTATTCCTACGAGCAGTACTTC. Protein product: CASSEAGYSYEQYF.

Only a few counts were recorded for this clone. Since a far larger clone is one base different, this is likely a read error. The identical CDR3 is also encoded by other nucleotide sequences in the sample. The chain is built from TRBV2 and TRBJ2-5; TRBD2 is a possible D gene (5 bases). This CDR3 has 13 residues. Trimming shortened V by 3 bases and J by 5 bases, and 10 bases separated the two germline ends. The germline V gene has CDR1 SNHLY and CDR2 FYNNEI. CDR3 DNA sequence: TGTGCCAGCAGTGAGATAGCGAAGGAGACCCAGTACTTC. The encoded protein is CASSEIAKETQYF.

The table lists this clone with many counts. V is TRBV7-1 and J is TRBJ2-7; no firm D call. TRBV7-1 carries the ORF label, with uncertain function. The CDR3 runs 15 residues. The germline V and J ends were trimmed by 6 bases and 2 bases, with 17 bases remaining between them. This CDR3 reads CASSFLRYSPYEQYF. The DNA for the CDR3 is TGTGCCAGCAGTTTCCTCCGCTACTCACCCTACGAGCAGTACTTC.

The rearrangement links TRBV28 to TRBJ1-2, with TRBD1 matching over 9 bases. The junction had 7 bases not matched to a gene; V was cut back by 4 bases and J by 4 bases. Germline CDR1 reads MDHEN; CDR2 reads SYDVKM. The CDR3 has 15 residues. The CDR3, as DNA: TGTGCCAGCAGTTACCCGGGACAGGGCTTCTATGGCTACACCTTC. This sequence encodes CASSYPGQGFYGYTF.

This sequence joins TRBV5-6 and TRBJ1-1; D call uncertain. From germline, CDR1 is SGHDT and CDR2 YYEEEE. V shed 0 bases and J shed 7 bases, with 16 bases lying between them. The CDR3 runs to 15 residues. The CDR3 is CASSLAPGEWGEAFF. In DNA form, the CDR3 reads TGTGCCAGCAGCTTGGCCCCTGGGGAATGGGGTGAAGCTTTCTTT.

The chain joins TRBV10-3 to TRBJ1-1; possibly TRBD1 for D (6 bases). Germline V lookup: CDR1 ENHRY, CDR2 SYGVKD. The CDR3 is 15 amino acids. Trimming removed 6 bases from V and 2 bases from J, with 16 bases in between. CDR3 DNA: TGTGCCATCAGGCCCGGACAGACAGCTAACACTGAAGCTTTCTTT. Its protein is CAIRPGQTANTEAFF.

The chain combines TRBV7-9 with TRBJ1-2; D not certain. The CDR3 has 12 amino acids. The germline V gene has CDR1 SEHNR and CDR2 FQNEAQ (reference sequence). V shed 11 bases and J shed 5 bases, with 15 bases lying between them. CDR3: CAGADFRYGYTF. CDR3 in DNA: TGTGCCGGTGCGGATTTTAGGTATGGCTACACCTTC.

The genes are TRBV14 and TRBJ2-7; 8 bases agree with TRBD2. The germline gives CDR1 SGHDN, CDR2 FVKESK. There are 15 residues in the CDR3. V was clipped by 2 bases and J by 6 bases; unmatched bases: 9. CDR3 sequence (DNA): TGTGCCAGCAGCCAATTGGAAGCGGGAGTACGCGAGCAGTACTTC. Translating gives CASSQLEAGVREQYF.

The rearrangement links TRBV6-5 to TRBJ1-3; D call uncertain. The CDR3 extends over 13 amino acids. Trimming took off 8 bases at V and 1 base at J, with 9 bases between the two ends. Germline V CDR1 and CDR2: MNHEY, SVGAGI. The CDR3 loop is CASLGVSGNTIYF. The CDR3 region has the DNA TGTGCCAGCCTTGGGGTTTCTGGAAACACCATATATTTT.

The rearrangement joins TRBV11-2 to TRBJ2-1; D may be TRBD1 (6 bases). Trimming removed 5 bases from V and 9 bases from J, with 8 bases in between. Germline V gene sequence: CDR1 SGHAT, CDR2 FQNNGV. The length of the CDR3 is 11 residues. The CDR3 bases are TGTGCCAGCAGCCAGGACAGTGAGCAGTTCTTC. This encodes CASSQDSEQFF.

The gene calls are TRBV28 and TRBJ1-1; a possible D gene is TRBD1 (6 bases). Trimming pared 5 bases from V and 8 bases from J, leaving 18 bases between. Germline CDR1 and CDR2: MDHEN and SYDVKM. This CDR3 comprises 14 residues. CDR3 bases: TGTGCCAGCAGTGCCCAGGGGCATTTGGGCGAAGCTTTCTTT. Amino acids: CASSAQGHLGEAFF.

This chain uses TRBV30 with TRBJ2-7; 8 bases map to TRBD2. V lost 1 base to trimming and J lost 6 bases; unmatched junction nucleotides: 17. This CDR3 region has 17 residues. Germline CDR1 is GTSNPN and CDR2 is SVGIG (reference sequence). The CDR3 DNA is TGTGCCTGGAGTGACTATGGGGCAAGCGGGAGAGGGCTCGAGCAGTACTTC. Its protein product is CAWSDYGASGRGLEQYF.

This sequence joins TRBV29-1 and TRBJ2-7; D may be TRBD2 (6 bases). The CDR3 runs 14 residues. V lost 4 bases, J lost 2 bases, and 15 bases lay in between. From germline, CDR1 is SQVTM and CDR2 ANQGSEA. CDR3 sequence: CSVAGGSRTYEQYF. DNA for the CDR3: TGCAGCGTTGCCGGGGGTAGTAGAACCTACGAGCAGTACTTC.

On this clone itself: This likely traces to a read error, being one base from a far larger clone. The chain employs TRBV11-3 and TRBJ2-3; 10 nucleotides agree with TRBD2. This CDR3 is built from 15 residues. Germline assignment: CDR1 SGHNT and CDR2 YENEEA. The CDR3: CASSQAGGPTGTQYF. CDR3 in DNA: TGTGCCAGCAGCCAAGCGGGAGGGCCGACAGGTACGCAGTATTTT.

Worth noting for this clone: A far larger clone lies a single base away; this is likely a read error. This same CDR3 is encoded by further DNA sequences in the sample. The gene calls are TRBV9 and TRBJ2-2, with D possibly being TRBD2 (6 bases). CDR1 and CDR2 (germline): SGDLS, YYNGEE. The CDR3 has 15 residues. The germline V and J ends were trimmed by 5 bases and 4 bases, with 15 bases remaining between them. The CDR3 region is CASSPYLGGTGELFF. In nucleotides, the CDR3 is TGTGCCAGCAGTCCCTACCTGGGGGGCACCGGGGAGCTGTTTTTT.

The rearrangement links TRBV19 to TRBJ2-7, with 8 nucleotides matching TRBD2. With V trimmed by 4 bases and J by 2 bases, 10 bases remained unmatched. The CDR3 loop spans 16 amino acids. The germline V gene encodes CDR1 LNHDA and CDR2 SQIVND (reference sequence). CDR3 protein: CASSTLGAGVTYEQYF. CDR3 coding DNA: TGTGCCAGTAGTACCCTGGGAGCGGGAGTCACCTACGAGCAGTACTTC.

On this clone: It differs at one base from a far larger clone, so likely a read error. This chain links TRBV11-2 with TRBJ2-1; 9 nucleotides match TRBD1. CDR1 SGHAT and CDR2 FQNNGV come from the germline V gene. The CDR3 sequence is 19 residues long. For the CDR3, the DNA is TGTGCCAGCAGCGACGGACAGGGGTATCACAGAGTCGGGGACAAGGAGCAGTTCTTC. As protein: CASSDGQGYHRVGDKEQFF. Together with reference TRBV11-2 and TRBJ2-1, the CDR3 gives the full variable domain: EAGVAQSPRYKIIEKRQSVAFWCNPISGHATLYWYQQILGQGPKLLIQFQNNGVVDDSQLPKDRFSAERLKGVDSTLKIQPAKLEDSAVYLCASSDGQGYHRVGDKEQFFGPGTRLTVL.

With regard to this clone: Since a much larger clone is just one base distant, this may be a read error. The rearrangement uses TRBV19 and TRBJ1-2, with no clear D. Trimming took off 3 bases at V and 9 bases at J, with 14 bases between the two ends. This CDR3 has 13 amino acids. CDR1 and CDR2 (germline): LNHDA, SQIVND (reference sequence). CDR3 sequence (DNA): TGTGCCAGTAGTATCATTCAGAGAAGTTGCTACACCTTC. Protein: CASSIIQRSCYTF. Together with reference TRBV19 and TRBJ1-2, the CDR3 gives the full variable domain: DGGITQSPKYLFRKEGQNVTLSCEQNLNHDAMYWYRQDPGQGLRLIYYSQIVNDFQKGDIAEGYSVSREKKESFPLTVTSAQKNPTAFYLCASSIIQRSCYTFGSGTRLTVV.

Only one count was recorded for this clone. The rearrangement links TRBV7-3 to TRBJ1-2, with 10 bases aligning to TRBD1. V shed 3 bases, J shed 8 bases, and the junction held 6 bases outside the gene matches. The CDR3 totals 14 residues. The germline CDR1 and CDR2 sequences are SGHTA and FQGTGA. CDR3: CASSLGQGPAGYTF. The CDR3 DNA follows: TGTGCCAGCAGCTTGGGACAGGGGCCGGCCGGCTACACCTTC.

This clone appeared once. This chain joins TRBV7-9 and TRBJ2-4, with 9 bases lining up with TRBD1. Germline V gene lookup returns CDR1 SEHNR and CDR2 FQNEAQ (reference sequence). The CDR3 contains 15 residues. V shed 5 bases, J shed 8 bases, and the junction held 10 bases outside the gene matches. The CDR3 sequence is CASSTHGTGLHIQYF. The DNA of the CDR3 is TGTGCCAGCAGCACGCACGGGACAGGGTTACACATTCAGTACTTC.

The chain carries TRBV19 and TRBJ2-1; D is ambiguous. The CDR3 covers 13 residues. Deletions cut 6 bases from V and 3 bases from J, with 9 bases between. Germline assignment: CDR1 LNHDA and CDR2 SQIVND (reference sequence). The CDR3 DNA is TGTGCCAGTAGCCCCGACAACTACAATGAGCAGTTCTTC. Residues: CASSPDNYNEQFF. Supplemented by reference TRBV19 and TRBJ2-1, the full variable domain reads DGGITQSPKYLFRKEGQNVTLSCEQNLNHDAMYWYRQDPGQGLRLIYYSQIVNDFQKGDIAEGYSVSREKKESFPLTVTSAQKNPTAFYLCASSPDNYNEQFFGPGTRLTVL.